The present entry profiles one T cell receptor beta chain with its context. Its antigen is still unknown. Clones were sequenced by immunoSEQ multiplex PCR, and TCRdb holds only the in-frame ones, with some missing. The profile covers 95,000 to 150,000 clones, with over 75% appearing a single time and about 0.55% taken by the ten largest. V lost 7 bases, J lost 3 bases, and 16 bases lay in between. CDR3 length equals 14 residues. CDR1 and CDR2 (germline): SGHKS, YYEKEE (reference sequence). This entry is derived from a study of OX40 agonist ivuxolimab in advanced cancers. Findings and limits, study-wide: Both CD4+ and CD8+ T cell populations in blood had undergone clonal expansion by week 6 at 0.1 to 3.0 mg/kg. Expanded peripheral T-cell antigen specificity went undetermined.

Sequences were derived from CD4+ or CD8+ T cells sorted from blood, sampled in a trial of the OX40 agonist ivuxolimab. The chain is built from TRBV5-5 and TRBJ1-2; no clear D gene. This TCR was recovered from an adult with an advanced solid tumor such as melanoma, head and neck, liver or kidney cancer. The chain's CDR3 is CASDNGRNYYGYTF. CDR3 sequence (DNA): TGTGCCAGCGATAACGGACGCAACTACTATGGCTACACCTTC.